These T cell receptor beta chains were read from a single sample in a study of blood T cell repertoires in COVID-19. Repertoires were generated with immunoSEQ multiplex PCR, while TCRdb's copy carries only in-frame clones and drops some. The table has approximately 170,000 clones, approximately 87% seen once; the top ten hold around 3.5%. The sequenced material came from peripheral blood. The source of these receptors is a man younger than 30 with active or convalescent COVID-19. CDR3s include the opening cysteine and the closing phenylalanine or tryptophan. Each record gives: V gene, D gene, CDR3 length, clone size, J gene, CDR3 protein, CDR3 DNA. The D gene is left open where the match is weak. A row's size may be missing; if present it is once, few, many or a size class.

V gene: TRBV28
D gene: TRBD2
CDR3 length: 14
clone size: NA
J gene: TRBJ2-1
CDR3 protein: CATGGPGGVPEQFF
CDR3 DNA: TGTGCCACTGGCGGACCGGGGGGAGTTCCTGAGCAGTTCTTC

V gene: TRBV28
D gene: NA
CDR3 length: 15
clone size: NA
J gene: TRBJ2-3
CDR3 protein: CASNKEGRGTDTQYF
CDR3 DNA: TGTGCCAGCAACAAGGAGGGCCGAGGCACAGATACGCAGTATTTT

V gene: TRBV27
D gene: TRBD2
CDR3 length: 18
clone size: NA
J gene: TRBJ2-1
CDR3 protein: CASTPLAGGMVTYNEQFF
CDR3 DNA: TGTGCCAGCACCCCACTAGCGGGAGGGATGGTCACCTACAATGAGCAGTTCTTC

V gene: TRBV11-3
D gene: NA
CDR3 length: 16
clone size: NA
J gene: TRBJ2-5
CDR3 protein: CASSLNSGLSKETQYF
CDR3 DNA: TGTGCCAGCAGCTTAAATTCAGGGTTAAGTAAAGAGACCCAGTACTTC

V gene: TRBV3-1/TRBV3-2
D gene: TRBD2
CDR3 length: 19
clone size: NA
J gene: TRBJ2-3
CDR3 protein: CASSLGTQEERGPRDTQYF
CDR3 DNA: TGTGCCAGCAGCCTTGGAACCCAAGAGGAGCGGGGCCCTAGAGATACGCAGTATTTT

V gene: TRBV6-1
D gene: NA
CDR3 length: 14
clone size: NA
J gene: TRBJ2-5
CDR3 protein: CASSEVGQQETQYF
CDR3 DNA: TGTGCCAGCAGTGAAGTTGGACAGCAAGAGACCCAGTACTTC

V gene: TRBV7-2
D gene: NA
CDR3 length: 17
clone size: NA
J gene: TRBJ2-1
CDR3 protein: CASSSLGTPSSYNEQFF
CDR3 DNA: TGTGCCAGCAGCTCTCTCGGGACTCCCAGCTCCTACAATGAGCAGTTCTTC

V gene: TRBV6-5
D gene: NA
CDR3 length: 12
clone size: NA
J gene: TRBJ1-2
CDR3 protein: CASSVDSYGYTF
CDR3 DNA: TGTGCCAGCAGCGTTGACTCATATGGCTACACCTTC

V gene: TRBV28
D gene: NA
CDR3 length: 12
clone size: once
J gene: TRBJ1-2
CDR3 protein: CASSLEGYGYTF
CDR3 DNA: TGTGCCAGCAGTTTAGAGGGCTATGGCTACACCTTC

V gene: TRBV3-1/TRBV3-2
D gene: NA
CDR3 length: 14
clone size: once
J gene: TRBJ1-1
CDR3 protein: CASSQARALPEAFF
CDR3 DNA: TGTGCCAGCAGCCAAGCCAGGGCCCTACCTGAAGCTTTCTTT

V gene: TRBV28
D gene: TRBD1
CDR3 length: 16
clone size: NA
J gene: TRBJ1-5
CDR3 protein: CASSVQQGAPGQPQHF
CDR3 DNA: TGTGCCAGCAGTGTACAACAGGGGGCGCCCGGTCAGCCCCAGCATTTT

V gene: TRBV6-1
D gene: TRBD1
CDR3 length: 15
clone size: NA
J gene: TRBJ1-5
CDR3 protein: CASSDGQGVNQPQHF
CDR3 DNA: TGTGCCAGCAGTGATGGACAGGGGGTTAATCAGCCCCAGCATTTT

V gene: TRBV19
D gene: TRBD1
CDR3 length: 14
clone size: NA
J gene: TRBJ2-7
CDR3 protein: CASSHQGASYEQYF
CDR3 DNA: TGTGCCAGTAGCCATCAGGGGGCCTCCTACGAGCAGTACTTC

V gene: TRBV5-1
D gene: NA
CDR3 length: 15
clone size: NA
J gene: TRBJ2-1
CDR3 protein: CASSAGQSSYNEQFF
CDR3 DNA: TGCGCCAGCAGCGCGGGACAGAGCTCCTACAATGAGCAGTTCTTC

V gene: TRBV6-4
D gene: TRBD2
CDR3 length: 15
clone size: few
J gene: TRBJ2-3
CDR3 protein: CASSASSGGVDTQYF
CDR3 DNA: TGTGCCAGCAGTGCTTCCAGCGGGGGGGTAGATACGCAGTATTTT

V gene: TRBV28
D gene: TRBD1
CDR3 length: 16
clone size: NA
J gene: TRBJ1-2
CDR3 protein: CASSATGLIEDYGYTF
CDR3 DNA: TGTGCCAGCAGTGCGACAGGGCTGATAGAGGACTATGGCTACACCTTC

V gene: TRBV6-5
D gene: TRBD2
CDR3 length: 15
clone size: NA
J gene: TRBJ2-1
CDR3 protein: CASSRLAGYYNEQFF
CDR3 DNA: TGTGCCAGCAGTAGACTAGCGGGATACTACAATGAGCAGTTCTTC